The sequence of this TCR beta chain was determined in a study of T cell responses to AZD1222 COVID-19 vaccine (dated by TCRdb to about 2021). Study-wide context: A total of just over 230 trial participants underwent TCR sequencing, of whom about 210 had received two doses of AZD1222 and roughly 26 had received two doses of the MenACWY control vaccine. Trial participants were enrolled by age into subgroups of 18-55, 56-69 and 70-plus years, and about 150, 27 and 61 TCR-sequenced participants, respectively, were included in these subgroups.

The CDR3 regions of human TCRbeta chains were subjected to immunosequencing. In the paper's pipeline: Repertoire TCRs were matched against a reference library of SARS-CoV-2-specific TCRs generated with the MIRA antigen-specificity platform. Breadth was defined as the fraction of unique TCRs that were SARS-CoV-2-associated. Depth was defined as the fraction of total T cells that were SARS-CoV-2-associated. Using the MIRA data, each spike-specific TCR was assigned both to the spike region to which the TCR was reactive and to a CD4 or CD8 class. Log10-transformed breadth and depth values were compared by one-way ANOVA with Sidak's multiple comparisons tests. Not all clones reach the TCRdb copy of this immuneACCESS table, which keeps in-frame sequences only. Checked studies attribute under half of the gap to unresolved V genes and leave the rest unexplained. The V and J calls and clone size were taken over from that table, and D and trimming were inferred from the DNA. The sample data list 180,000 or so clones, and approximately 94% of these were observed just once. The biggest ten clones account for less than 1.2% of the sample.

Details on this clone: Its recognized antigen is unknown. One base away there is no much larger clone; base qualities are not given.

The time point label of this sample denotes: about 28 days (+/-7) after the second vaccine dose. AZD1222 recipients with second doses at about 4 weeks or about 12 weeks were pooled, because spike-specific TCR depth and breadth did not differ between schedules. Vaccinee samples came from UK trials COV001 and COV002, including a single-blind randomized controlled phase 2/3 trial of AZD1222 (ChAdOx1 nCoV-19) in healthy adults. Trial participant PBMC samples were collected at day 0 and day 28 after the second dose for TCRbeta chain sequencing. The CDR3 numbers 15 residues from cysteine through phenylalanine. Only the CDR3 DNA stays, 45 bases, in frame from base 1. CDR1 and CDR2 are drawn from the germline V gene (reference sequence): LNHDA, SQIVND. Trimmed from V: 6 bases; trimmed from J: 6 bases; junction bases lacking a gene match: 9. General conclusions and limits of the study: CD4 TCRs associated with the vaccine covered the entire spike protein, and the dominant responses were in regions 160-218 and 743-854. Reportedly, almost half of the unique spike-specific TCRs recognized epitopes lying outside the regions that are mutated in the B.1.351 and B.1.1.7 variants. Conclusions about previously exposed vaccinees are limited because only six or seven AZD1222 recipients were SARS-CoV-2 seropositive at baseline. Spike-specific TCR breadth and depth rose significantly after two AZD1222 doses compared with day 0 and with MenACWY recipients. Participants were mostly white British and included more females than males, and it was suggested by the authors that clonal diversity may have been underestimated. Because no day 14 peak-response samples were available, the repertoires could be characterized only after the peak T cell response. The 56-69-year group was small, and its depth increase did not reach significance, likely because of low power.

The rearrangement combines TRBV19 with TRBJ2-3, with 10 junctional bases fitting TRBD1. Specimen: peripheral blood, collected 28 days after the second AZD1222 dose. The TCR originated in an adult who received the AZD1222 COVID-19 vaccine. This receptor carries the CDR3 CASRTPGTGDDTQYF. The DNA sequence is TGTGCCAGTAGAACCCCCGGGACAGGGGATGATACGCAGTATTTT.